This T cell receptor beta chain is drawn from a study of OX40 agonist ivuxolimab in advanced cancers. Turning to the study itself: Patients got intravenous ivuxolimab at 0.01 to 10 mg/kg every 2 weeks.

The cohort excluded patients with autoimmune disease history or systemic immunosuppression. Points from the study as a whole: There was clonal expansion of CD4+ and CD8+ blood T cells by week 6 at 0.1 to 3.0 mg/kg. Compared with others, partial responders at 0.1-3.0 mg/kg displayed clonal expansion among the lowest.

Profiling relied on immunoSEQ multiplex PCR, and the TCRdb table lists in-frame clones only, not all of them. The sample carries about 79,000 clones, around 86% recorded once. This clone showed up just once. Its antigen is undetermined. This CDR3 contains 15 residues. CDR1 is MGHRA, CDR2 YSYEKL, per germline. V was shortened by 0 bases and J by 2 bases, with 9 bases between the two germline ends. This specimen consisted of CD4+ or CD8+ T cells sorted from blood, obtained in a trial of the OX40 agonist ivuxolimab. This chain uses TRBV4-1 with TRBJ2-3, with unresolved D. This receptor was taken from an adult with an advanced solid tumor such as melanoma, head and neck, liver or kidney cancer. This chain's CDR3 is CASSQDNSPTDTQYF. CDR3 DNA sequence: TGCGCCAGCAGCCAAGATAACAGCCCCACAGATACGCAGTATTTT.